Following are 12 T cell receptor beta chains from one sample sequenced in a study of blood T cell repertoires in COVID-19. Only in-frame clones appear in the TCRdb table, and some are missing; sequencing was by immunoSEQ multiplex PCR. This table holds roughly 70,000 clones, about 80% found once. Source material: peripheral blood. Receptors were obtained from a human donor in a cohort sampled during active COVID-19.

V is TRBV5-1 and J is TRBJ2-1; the match to TRBD2 covers 8 bases. The length of the CDR3 is 15 residues. From germline, CDR1 is SGHRS and CDR2 YFSETQ. V trimming: 2 bases; J trimming: 9 bases; junction bases outside the gene matches: 10. CDR3 DNA sequence: TGCGCCAGCAGCTTCACCGAGCGGGGGACGGGTGAGCAGTTCTTC. It is translated as CASSFTERGTGEQFF.

The rearrangement links TRBV6-5 to TRBJ2-7, with 8 bases identical to TRBD2. V gave up 6 bases and J gave up 0 bases; unmatched junction bases: 7. The CDR3 is 15 amino acids. CDR1 is MNHEY, CDR2 SVGAGI, per germline. This CDR3 reads CASRLRAGGSYEQYF. Written as DNA, the CDR3 is TGTGCCAGCAGGCTTAGGGCGGGAGGCTCCTACGAGCAGTACTTC.

The chain employs TRBV12-3 or TRBV12-4 and TRBJ1-2; D not certain. Trimming cost V 5 bases and J 6 bases, with 13 bases left between them. The length of the CDR3 is 13 residues. CDR3 amino acids: CASSLTLNNGYTF. DNA for the CDR3: TGTGCCAGCAGTCTGACACTGAACAATGGCTACACCTTC.

This clone was seen more than once but under ten times. The chain has TRBV5-8 and TRBJ1-1, with TRBD1 as a possible D gene (6 bases). Germline V gene data show CDR1 as SGHTS and CDR2 as YDEGEE. The length of the CDR3 is 15 residues. Trimming removed 2 bases at V and 5 bases at J, with 16 bases between. CDR3 in amino acids: CASSFGPQRGTEAFF. The CDR3 DNA sequence: TGTGCCAGCAGCTTCGGTCCTCAGAGGGGGACTGAAGCTTTCTTT.

This sequence joins TRBV27 and TRBJ2-1; 10 positions match TRBD2. J was trimmed by 1 base and V by 2 bases; bases with no gene match: 2. Looked up from germline, CDR1 is MNHEY and CDR2 is SMNVEV (reference sequence). This CDR3 contains 16 residues. DNA of the CDR3: TGTGCCAGCAGTTTAGGAGCGGGAGGGTCCTACAATGAGCAGTTCTTC. Its protein is CASSLGAGGSYNEQFF.

This clone has just a few counts. This chain connects TRBV15 to TRBJ1-5, with D hard to call. V lost 4 bases, J lost 2 bases, and 6 bases lay in between. CDR1 is LNHNV and CDR2 is YYDKDF in the germline V gene (reference sequence). The CDR3 is 13 residues long. The CDR3 DNA sequence: TGTGCCACCAGCAAGGCGGGCAATCAGCCCCAGCATTTT. Its protein is CATSKAGNQPQHF.

The rearrangement uses TRBV28 and TRBJ2-7; the D gene is possibly TRBD2 (7 bases). Trimming took off 7 bases at V and 2 bases at J, with 15 bases between the two ends. CDR3 length equals 14 residues. CDR1 MDHEN and CDR2 SYDVKM come from the germline V gene. As DNA, the CDR3 is TGTGCCAGCACGGGGGGCTCCCATCCCTACGAGCAGTACTTC. It is translated as CASTGGSHPYEQYF.

The chain combines TRBV5-8 with TRBJ2-7; no reliable D call. V lost 4 bases to trimming and J lost 4 bases, with 18 bases between them. The CDR3 is made up of 15 amino acids. Germline CDR1 and CDR2: SGHTS and YDEGEE. CDR3 nucleotide sequence: TGTGCCAGCAGCCCTTTAACTAAAGGAGCGTACGAGCAGTACTTC. It yields the protein CASSPLTKGAYEQYF.

V usage is TRBV4-3 and J usage is TRBJ2-7; 11 nucleotides line up with TRBD2. Germline lookup yields CDR1 LGHNA and CDR2 YSLEER. This CDR3 contains 16 residues. Losses at the gene ends were 0 bases for V and 3 bases for J; bases not matched to a gene: 4. The CDR3 loop is CASSQDLLAGDYEQYF. The CDR3 DNA is TGCGCCAGCAGCCAAGATTTACTAGCGGGAGACTACGAGCAGTACTTC.

V is TRBV14 and J is TRBJ2-7, with a possible D match to TRBD1 (6 bases). Per germline, CDR1 SGHDN and CDR2 FVKESK. V lost 0 bases to trimming and J lost 0 bases, with 12 bases between them. There are 16 residues in the CDR3. The CDR3 coding sequence is TGTGCCAGCAGCCAAGAGGGCAGGGGACCCTCCTACGAGCAGTACTTC. Its protein is CASSQEGRGPSYEQYF.

This clone occurred once. This chain connects TRBV28 to TRBJ2-7; TRBD2 might be the D (5 bases). V lost 5 bases and J lost 7, with 24 bases in between. The CDR3 totals 16 residues. From germline, CDR1 is MDHEN and CDR2 SYDVKM. The DNA of the CDR3 is TGTGCCAGCAGTCCCCTGGAGGTGTCGGTCTTGGGAGAGCAGTACTTC. Translation: CASSPLEVSVLGEQYF.

This sequence joins TRBV27 and TRBJ2-7, with 15 bases aligning to TRBD2. Trimming cost V 6 bases and J 2 bases; bases outside gene matches: 5. In germline, CDR1 is MNHEY, CDR2 SMNVEV (reference sequence). The CDR3 has 16 residues. CDR3 in DNA: TGTGCCAGCAGCCCGGGACTAGCGGGGGGAACCTACGAGCAGTACTTC. Translated, it gives CASSPGLAGGTYEQYF.